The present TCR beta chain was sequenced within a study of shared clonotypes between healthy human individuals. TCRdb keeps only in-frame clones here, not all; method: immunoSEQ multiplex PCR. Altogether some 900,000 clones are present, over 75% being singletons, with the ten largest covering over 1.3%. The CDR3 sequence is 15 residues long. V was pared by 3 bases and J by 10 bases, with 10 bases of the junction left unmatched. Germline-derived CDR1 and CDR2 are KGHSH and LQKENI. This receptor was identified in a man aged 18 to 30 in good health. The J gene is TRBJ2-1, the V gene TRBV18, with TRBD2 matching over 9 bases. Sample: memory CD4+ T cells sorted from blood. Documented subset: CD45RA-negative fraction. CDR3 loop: CASSPPGLARSEQFF. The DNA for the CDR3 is TGTGCCAGCTCACCCCCGGGACTAGCCCGTTCGGAGCAGTTCTTC.